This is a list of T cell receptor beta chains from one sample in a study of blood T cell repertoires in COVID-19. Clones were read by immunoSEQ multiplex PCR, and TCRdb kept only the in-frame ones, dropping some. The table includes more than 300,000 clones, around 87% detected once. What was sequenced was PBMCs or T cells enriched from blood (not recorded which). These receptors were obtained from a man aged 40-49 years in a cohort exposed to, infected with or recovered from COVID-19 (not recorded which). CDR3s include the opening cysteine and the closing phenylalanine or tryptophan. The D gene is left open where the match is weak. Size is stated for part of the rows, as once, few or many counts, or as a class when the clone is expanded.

cdr3_aa: CASTRTRSADTQYF; cdr3_nt: TGTGCCAGCACCAGGACTAGGAGCGCAGATACGCAGTATTTT; d_call: TRBD2; j_call: TRBJ2-3; clone_size: -; v_call: TRBV6-5
cdr3_aa: CACNPTNTNYGYTF; cdr3_nt: TGTGCCTGCAATCCCACTAATACCAACTATGGCTACACCTTC; d_call: -; j_call: TRBJ1-2; clone_size: -; v_call: TRBV30
cdr3_aa: CAISERGGEITYGYTF; cdr3_nt: TGTGCCATCAGTGAACGGGGCGGGGAGATCACCTATGGCTACACCTTC; d_call: -; j_call: TRBJ1-2; clone_size: once; v_call: TRBV10-3
cdr3_aa: CATTQGRPNTGELFF; cdr3_nt: TGTGCCACAACTCAGGGTCGCCCGAACACCGGGGAGCTGTTTTTT; d_call: -; j_call: TRBJ2-2; clone_size: -; v_call: TRBV2
cdr3_aa: CASSLGATNNEQFF; cdr3_nt: TGTGCCAGCAGCTTAGGGGCAACGAACAATGAGCAGTTCTTC; d_call: -; j_call: TRBJ2-1; clone_size: once; v_call: TRBV11-2
cdr3_aa: CASSSGLGQAGYTF; cdr3_nt: TGCGCCAGCAGCTCAGGGCTCGGACAAGCTGGCTACACCTTC; d_call: -; j_call: TRBJ1-2; clone_size: -; v_call: TRBV5-1
cdr3_aa: CASSKGTSWPQFF; cdr3_nt: TGTGCCAGTAGTAAGGGGACTAGCTGGCCCCAGTTCTTC; d_call: TRBD2; j_call: TRBJ2-1; clone_size: -; v_call: TRBV19
cdr3_aa: CASTSGANVLTF; cdr3_nt: TGTGCCAGCACGTCTGGGGCCAACGTCCTGACTTTC; d_call: -; j_call: TRBJ2-6; clone_size: -; v_call: TRBV25-1
cdr3_aa: CASSLSSAGLGEKLFF; cdr3_nt: TGTGCCAGCAGCTTATCTTCGGCAGGGTTGGGTGAAAAACTGTTTTTT; d_call: -; j_call: TRBJ1-4; clone_size: -; v_call: TRBV7-9
cdr3_aa: CASRSRDREPNTQYF; cdr3_nt: TGTGCCAGCAGAAGCCGGGACAGGGAGCCAAATACGCAGTATTTT; d_call: TRBD1; j_call: TRBJ2-3; clone_size: -; v_call: TRBV11-2
cdr3_aa: CASRGTSGYEQYF; cdr3_nt: TGTGCCAGCAGAGGGACTAGCGGCTACGAGCAGTACTTC; d_call: TRBD2; j_call: TRBJ2-7; clone_size: -; v_call: TRBV14
cdr3_aa: CASSDTGDFTLVANQPQHF; cdr3_nt: TGTGCCAGCAGTGATACAGGGGACTTTACCTTGGTCGCCAATCAGCCCCAGCATTTT; d_call: TRBD1; j_call: TRBJ1-5; clone_size: -; v_call: TRBV28
cdr3_aa: CASRVDKPKNTEAFF; cdr3_nt: TGTGCCAGCAGAGTGGACAAGCCGAAGAACACTGAAGCTTTCTTT; d_call: -; j_call: TRBJ1-1; clone_size: -; v_call: TRBV6-6
cdr3_aa: CAWRHHTWDRGLKTDTQYF; cdr3_nt: TGTGCCTGGAGGCATCATACCTGGGACAGGGGGCTTAAGACAGATACGCAGTATTTT; d_call: TRBD1; j_call: TRBJ2-3; clone_size: -; v_call: TRBV30
cdr3_aa: CASSYSRGGGETQYF; cdr3_nt: TGTGCCAGCAGTTATTCGAGAGGGGGGGGAGAGACCCAGTACTTC; d_call: -; j_call: TRBJ2-5; clone_size: -; v_call: TRBV6-9
cdr3_aa: CASSLRQGLDEKLFF; cdr3_nt: TGCGCCAGCAGCCTTAGACAGGGTTTGGATGAAAAACTGTTTTTT; d_call: TRBD1; j_call: TRBJ1-4; clone_size: -; v_call: TRBV5-1
cdr3_aa: CAWSEPGLLSNQPQHF; cdr3_nt: TGTGCCTGGAGTGAACCGGGACTCCTTAGCAATCAGCCCCAGCATTTT; d_call: -; j_call: TRBJ1-5; clone_size: few; v_call: TRBV30
cdr3_aa: CASSLGLAEQFF; cdr3_nt: TGCGCCAGCAGCTTAGGACTTGCCGAGCAGTTCTTC; d_call: -; j_call: TRBJ2-1; clone_size: -; v_call: TRBV5-1
cdr3_aa: CASSLNQAGGPYEQFF; cdr3_nt: TGCGCCAGCAGCTTAAACCAAGCGGGAGGGCCCTATGAGCAGTTCTTC; d_call: TRBD2; j_call: TRBJ2-1; clone_size: -; v_call: TRBV5-1
cdr3_aa: CAWSVSYSNQPQHF; cdr3_nt: TGTGCCTGGAGTGTCAGTTATAGCAATCAGCCCCAGCATTTT; d_call: -; j_call: TRBJ1-5; clone_size: -; v_call: TRBV30
cdr3_aa: CASSQVQGSYNEQFF; cdr3_nt: TGTGCCAGCAGCCAAGTGCAGGGGTCCTACAATGAGCAGTTCTTC; d_call: -; j_call: TRBJ2-1; clone_size: -; v_call: TRBV3-1/TRBV3-2
cdr3_aa: CASREGLAREDTQYF; cdr3_nt: TGTGCCAGCAGGGAGGGACTAGCCAGGGAAGATACGCAGTATTTT; d_call: TRBD2; j_call: TRBJ2-3; clone_size: -; v_call: TRBV2
cdr3_aa: CASSLDQGSYNEQFF; cdr3_nt: TGCGCCAGCAGCTTGGACCAGGGCTCCTACAATGAGCAGTTCTTC; d_call: -; j_call: TRBJ2-1; clone_size: -; v_call: TRBV5-1